A selection of T cell receptor beta chains follows, all from one sample in a study of T cells in Graves' hyperthyroidism and ophthalmopathy. In TCRdb, the multiplex PCR reads were re-called with MiXCR into one record per CDR3 protein. The sample has 400,000 to 550,000 distinct CDR3 sequences, 13% to 15% seen once. Sequencing input: blood. Every receptor here comes from a woman younger than 35 with Graves' hyperthyroidism. CDR3s include the opening cysteine and the closing phenylalanine or tryptophan. D genes are given only for firm matches. Clone size is given for some rows only: seen once, a few or many times, or a class if the clone is expanded.

TRBJ1-5	many	TRBV30	-	TGTGCCTGGACACGGGATAGCAATCAGCCCCAGCATTTT	CAWTRDSNQPQHF
TRBJ1-5	many	TRBV18	-	TGTGCCAGCTCACCACCCTCAACTTCGAGCAATCAGCCCCAGCATTTT	CASSPPSTSSNQPQHF
TRBJ2-5	many	TRBV6-1	-	TGTGCCAGCAGTACAGGGGGGGTGGAGACCCAGTACTTC	CASSTGGVETQYF
TRBJ1-4	many	TRBV27	TRBD1	TGTGCCAGCAAGAAAATCCGGGACAGACCTAATGAAAAACTGTTTTTT	CASKKIRDRPNEKLFF
TRBJ2-1	many	TRBV11-2	TRBD2	TGTGCCAGCAGCCCTGGACTAGGCAATGAGCAGTTCTTC	CASSPGLGNEQFF
TRBJ2-3	many	TRBV12-5	-	TGTGCTAGTGGTCCTGGGACTTTCACAGATACGCAGTATTTT	CASGPGTFTDTQYF
TRBJ2-1	few	TRBV14	-	TGTGCCAGCAGCCGGACGCGGACTGAGCAGTTCTTC	CASSRTRTEQFF
TRBJ2-1	-	TRBV7-2	TRBD2	TGTGCCAGCAGCTTCGGGAGGCCCTCCTACAATGAGCAGTTCTTC	CASSFGRPSYNEQFF
TRBJ2-1	many	TRBV27	TRBD2	TGTGCCAGCACCCCCGGGACTAGCGGAGTCAATGAGCAGTTCTTC	CASTPGTSGVNEQFF
TRBJ1-1	many	TRBV10-3	-	TGTGCCATCAGTGAGCCGACTGGACTGAACACTGAAGCTTTCTTT	CAISEPTGLNTEAFF
TRBJ1-6	many	TRBV11-2	-	TGTGCCAGCAGCTTTAGGGGGAGGTCCTATAATTCACCCCTCCACTTT	CASSFRGRSYNSPLHF
TRBJ2-3	many	TRBV20-1	TRBD2	TGCAGTGCTAGAGCCACGAGGCGGGAGCCCTTCAGAGATACGCAGTATTTT	CSARATRREPFRDTQYF
TRBJ2-7	few	TRBV24-1	TRBD2	TGTGCCACCAGTGGGGGGGGAACCTACGAGCAGTACTTC	CATSGGGTYEQYF
TRBJ1-5	-	TRBV19	-	TGTGCCAGCTCGGGACAATTCAATCAGCCCCAGCATTTT	CASSGQFNQPQHF
TRBJ1-2	many	TRBV11-2	-	TGTGCCAGCAGCCCACAGGGCGGAAACTATGGCTACACCTTC	CASSPQGGNYGYTF
TRBJ2-2	-	TRBV9	-	TGTGCCAGCAGCGGCCGGATCGACACCGGGGAGCTGTTTTTT	CASSGRIDTGELFF